The 7 T cell receptor beta chains below were found in one sample sequenced in a study of blood T cell repertoires in COVID-19. This table comes from immunoSEQ multiplex PCR, and its TCRdb copy is limited to in-frame clones, with some not included. The sample yields a few hundred thousand clones, approximately 89% seen once. The sequenced sample consisted of PBMCs or T cells enriched from blood (not recorded which). The origin of the receptors is a woman in her thirties or forties who had recovered from COVID-19.

The CDR3 sequence: CASSLDRGRLDEQFF. As DNA, the CDR3 is TGCGCCAGCAGCTTGGACAGGGGAAGGTTGGATGAGCAGTTCTTC. The gene calls are TRBV5-1 and TRBJ2-1, with 7 bases matching TRBD1. V was clipped by 0 bases and J by 8 bases; unmatched bases: 8. The germline gives CDR1 SGHRS, CDR2 YFSETQ. CDR3 length: 15 residues.

J is TRBJ2-7 and V is TRBV5-5, with 7 bases fitting TRBD1. The germline CDR1 and CDR2 sequences are SGHKS and YYEKEE (reference sequence). CDR3 length: 14 residues. The ends lost 5 bases at V and 1 base at J; junction bases unmatched: 6. The CDR3 DNA is TGTGCCAGCAGTTCCGGGACAGTATCCTACGAGCAGTACTTC. Translating gives CASSSGTVSYEQYF.

The rearrangement links TRBV4-3 to TRBJ2-7, with D tentatively TRBD1 (6 bases). V dropped 0 bases and J dropped 5 bases, with 17 bases sitting between them. This CDR3 contains 16 residues. CDR1 is LGHNA, CDR2 YSLEER, per germline. The CDR3 protein is CASSQDRGTGQNEQYF. The CDR3 bases are TGCGCCAGCAGCCAAGACCGGGGCACGGGACAAAACGAGCAGTACTTC.

The CDR3 protein is CASSPISGVEAFF. CDR3 DNA sequence: TGTGCCAGCAGCCCAATCTCAGGGGTAGAAGCTTTCTTT. The chain carries TRBV7-3 and TRBJ1-1; a weak D match, TRBD1 (6 bases). The CDR3 has 13 residues. Trimming took 5 bases from V and 8 from J, leaving 15 bases between them. Germline assignment: CDR1 SGHTA and CDR2 FQGTGA.

This chain uses TRBV6-5 with TRBJ1-4, with TRBD1 matching 7 bases. The CDR3 extends over 14 amino acids. Germline CDR1 reads MNHEY; CDR2 reads SVGAGI. V lost 6 bases and J lost 7; bases outside the gene matches: 8. The DNA of the CDR3 is TGTGCCAGCAGCCAGACAGGGTTCAGTGAAAAACTGTTTTTT. Translation gives CASSQTGFSEKLFF.

This clone was observed a handful of times. The rearrangement links TRBV27 to TRBJ2-7; TRBD1 is a possible D gene (5 bases). V shed 2 bases and J shed 2 bases, with 13 bases lying between them. CDR3 length: 15 amino acids. In germline, CDR1 is MNHEY, CDR2 SMNVEV (reference sequence). CDR3: CASSLNRDRTYEQYF. The CDR3 DNA is TGTGCCAGCAGTTTAAATAGAGACAGAACCTACGAGCAGTACTTC.

This chain uses TRBV9 with TRBJ2-1; D remains unclear. Trimming stripped 0 bases from V and 5 bases from J, with 12 bases between. The CDR3 runs 15 residues. Germline V gene sequence: CDR1 SGDLS, CDR2 YYNGEE. The CDR3 is CASSVGFPTNNEQFF. CDR3 DNA: TGTGCCAGCAGCGTAGGATTCCCCACTAACAATGAGCAGTTCTTC.